The 29 T cell receptor beta chains listed next were all sequenced from one sample in a study of blood T cell repertoires in COVID-19. Only in-frame clones appear in the TCRdb table, and some are missing; sequencing was by immunoSEQ multiplex PCR. In the table there are hundreds of thousands of clones, 80% to 90% of which are singletons. Input material: peripheral blood. These receptors were taken from a woman in her 30s with COVID-19, enrolled during active disease.

This rearrangement joins TRBV19 to TRBJ1-5, with TRBD1 matching over 8 bases. This CDR3 contains 20 residues. The germline CDR1 and CDR2 sequences are LNHDA and SQIVND (reference sequence). Trimming cost V 4 bases and J 2 bases; bases outside gene matches: 19. This chain's CDR3 is CASSTRLGTGWNDGNQPQHF. The DNA for the CDR3 is TGTGCCAGTAGTACAAGATTGGGGACAGGTTGGAATGACGGCAATCAGCCCCAGCATTTT. Using reference TRBV19 and TRBJ1-5 for the parts outside the CDR3, the full variable domain is DGGITQSPKYLFRKEGQNVTLSCEQNLNHDAMYWYRQDPGQGLRLIYYSQIVNDFQKGDIAEGYSVSREKKESFPLTVTSAQKNPTAFYLCASSTRLGTGWNDGNQPQHFGDGTRLSIL.

This chain connects TRBV27 to TRBJ1-2; D remains unclear. CDR3 length: 12 residues. V lost 7 bases and J lost 5, with 11 bases in between. CDR1 is MNHEY and CDR2 is SMNVEV in the germline V gene (reference sequence). The CDR3 bases are TGTGCCAGCACCGCTCGGGGATATGGCTACACCTTC. This codes for CASTARGYGYTF.

The chain uses TRBV6-2 or TRBV6-3 and TRBJ2-5; 8 nucleotides line up with TRBD2. Germline-derived CDR1 and CDR2 are MNHEY and SVGEGT. The CDR3 totals 15 residues. V lost 5 bases, J lost 5 bases, and 10 bases stayed unmatched. The CDR3 here is CASSQTGGASETQYF. DNA of the CDR3: TGTGCCAGCAGTCAGACCGGGGGGGCCTCGGAGACCCAGTACTTC.

The gene calls are TRBV27 and TRBJ1-6; 10 positions match TRBD1. The CDR3 covers 17 residues. Germline trimming cut 0 bases from V and 7 bases from J; bases unmatched to any gene: 6. CDR1 MNHEY and CDR2 SMNVEV come from the germline V gene (reference sequence). The DNA for the CDR3 is TGTGCCAGCAGTTTATCCGGGACAGGGGAGGGGAATTCACCCCTCCACTTT. It specifies CASSLSGTGEGNSPLHF.

The chain's CDR3 is CASSETSGLYYNEQFF. In nucleotides, the CDR3 is TGTGCCAGCAGTGAAACTTCGGGACTTTACTACAATGAGCAGTTCTTC. The chain carries TRBV6-1 and TRBJ2-1; tentative D call: TRBD2 (6 bases). The CDR3 is made up of 16 amino acids. The V and J ends lost 2 bases and 3 bases respectively, with 14 bases between them. Per the germline V gene, CDR1 is MNHNS and CDR2 is SASEGT.

The chain recombines TRBV5-1 with TRBJ1-5; TRBD1 matches 7 bases. CDR1 is SGHRS, CDR2 YFSETQ, per germline. V dropped 0 bases and J dropped 6; count of bases not matched to a gene: 6. The CDR3 runs 15 residues. The CDR3 nucleotides are TGCGCCAGCAGCTTGGGAGGGGGCCTGGGTCAGCCCCAGCATTTT. This gives the protein CASSLGGGLGQPQHF.

The chain links TRBV3-1 (or the pseudogene TRBV3-2) to TRBJ1-2; possible D gene TRBD1, 5 bases. The length of the CDR3 is 15 residues. Germline V gene sequence: CDR1 LGHDT, CDR2 YNNKEL (reference sequence). Trimming pared 1 base from V and 3 bases from J, leaving 12 bases between. CDR3 protein: CASSQGQWADYGYTF. CDR3 coding DNA: TGTGCCAGCAGCCAAGGACAGTGGGCAGACTATGGCTACACCTTC.

The genes are TRBV4-1 and TRBJ1-5, with a weak D call TRBD1 (5 bases). This CDR3 spans 16 amino acids. Germline CDR1 is MGHRA and CDR2 is YSYEKL. The V end was cut by 1 base, the J end by 4 bases, with 14 bases between. The chain's CDR3 is CASSQAPGRQNQPQHF. For the CDR3, the DNA is TGCGCCAGCAGCCAAGCCCCAGGGAGGCAAAATCAGCCCCAGCATTTT.

This clone was counted between two and nine times. The V call is TRBV28, the J call TRBJ1-6, with 9 bases fitting TRBD1. Trimming took 10 bases from V and 6 from J; bases not matched to a gene: 10. This CDR3 is built from 15 residues. The germline V gene encodes CDR1 MDHEN and CDR2 SYDVKM. As DNA, the CDR3 is TGTGCCACACAGGGGGCAAAGGAGGGTAATTCACCCCTCCACTTT. This translates into CATQGAKEGNSPLHF.

This CDR3 is CASRRQGRYEQYF. CDR3 DNA sequence: TGCGCCAGCAGGCGACAGGGGCGCTACGAGCAGTACTTC. The gene calls are TRBV5-1 and TRBJ2-7, with TRBD1 matching 8 bases. J lost 3 bases, V lost 5 bases, and 4 bases had no gene match. CDR1 and CDR2 from the germline V gene are SGHRS and YFSETQ. The CDR3 loop spans 13 amino acids.

This chain connects TRBV28 to TRBJ1-5; possibly TRBD1 for D (6 bases). The CDR3 is made up of 23 amino acids. The V end lost 3 bases, the J end lost 1 base, and 34 bases lay between the germline ends. Germline V gives CDR1 MDHEN, CDR2 SYDVKM. In DNA form, the CDR3 reads TGTGCCAGCAGTTTCCTCCTACCACGCAAGAAAGAGACAGGCAACTCGAGCAATCAGCCCCAGCATTTT. Protein sequence: CASSFLLPRKKETGNSSNQPQHF.

This CDR3 is CASSQVRGLSGNTIYF. The CDR3 nucleotides read TGCGCCAGCAGCCAAGTCAGGGGTCTCTCTGGAAACACCATATATTTT. This chain joins TRBV4-3 and TRBJ1-3, with D maybe TRBD1 (6 bases). The germline V gene has CDR1 LGHNA and CDR2 YSLEER. Trimming shortened V by 1 base and J by 0 bases, and 10 bases separated the two germline ends. The CDR3 has 16 residues.

This chain uses TRBV11-2 with TRBJ2-7, with D possibly TRBD2 on 7 matching bases. Trimming pared 1 base from V and 2 bases from J, leaving 9 bases between. The CDR3 contains 14 residues. CDR1 is SGHAT, CDR2 FQNNGV, per germline. CDR3 sequence (DNA): TGTGCCAGCAGCTTAGCGGGGGGCGCCTACGAGCAGTACTTC. Translating gives CASSLAGGAYEQYF.

This clone was counted a few times. The V call is TRBV6-2 or TRBV6-3, the J call TRBJ1-1, with a possible D match to TRBD1 (6 bases). The CDR3 loop spans 14 amino acids. Germline V gives CDR1 MNHEY, CDR2 SVGEGT. V dropped 2 bases and J dropped 4 bases, with 11 bases sitting between them. The CDR3 DNA reads as TGTGCCAGCAGTTACGGGGGCTGGGGCACTGAAGCTTTCTTT. Translated: CASSYGGWGTEAFF.

The chain couples TRBV9 to TRBJ2-1; D gene ambiguous. This CDR3 is built from 12 residues. CDR1 SGDLS and CDR2 YYNGEE come from the germline V gene. V was clipped by 0 bases and J by 9 bases, with 7 bases between them. The CDR3: CASSVGWSEQFF. In DNA, the CDR3 is TGTGCCAGCAGCGTAGGATGGAGTGAGCAGTTCTTC.

CDR3 nucleotides: TGTGCCAGCAGTTACGGAACAGGGATCCCTGAAGCTTTCTTT. It codes for CASSYGTGIPEAFF. The rearrangement joins TRBV6-5 to TRBJ1-1, with a weak D call TRBD1 (6 bases). This CDR3 region has 14 residues. Germline assignment: CDR1 MNHEY and CDR2 SVGAGI. Trimming stripped 2 bases from V and 6 bases from J, with 13 bases between.

CDR3 nucleotides: TGTGCCAGCTCACCACAGGACAGTAACTATGGCTACACCTTC. Its translation: CASSPQDSNYGYTF. The chain has TRBV18 and TRBJ1-2; D is possibly TRBD1 (6 bases). This CDR3 comprises 14 residues. V was clipped by 1 base and J by 1 base, with 7 bases between them. Germline V lookup: CDR1 KGHSH, CDR2 LQKENI.

The rearrangement joins TRBV6-6 to TRBJ1-5; 8 positions match TRBD1. This CDR3 has 14 residues. The ends lost 6 bases at V and 9 bases at J; junction bases unmatched: 10. The germline CDR1 and CDR2 sequences are MNHNY and SVGAGI (reference sequence). The CDR3 loop reads CASSLGQEGWPQHF. The CDR3 region has the DNA TGTGCCAGCAGCTTGGGACAGGAGGGTTGGCCCCAGCATTTT.

The chain has TRBV4-3 and TRBJ2-2, with 10 bases lining up with TRBD2. This CDR3 comprises 17 residues. After removal of 6 bases from V and 4 bases from J, the junction contained 11 bases not matched to a gene. Germline CDR1 reads LGHNA; CDR2 reads YSLEER. CDR3 bases: TGCGCCAGCAGGTTCGGAGCGGGGGGGCCGGGCACCGGGGAGCTGTTTTTT. Protein sequence: CASRFGAGGPGTGELFF.

The chain uses TRBV28 and TRBJ1-1; D gene uncertain. Germline values: CDR1 MDHEN, CDR2 SYDVKM. The CDR3 is 15 amino acids. Trimming took 4 bases from V and 1 from J, leaving 13 bases between them. The CDR3 protein is CASSSPGGRNTEAFF. The CDR3 DNA reads as TGTGCCAGCAGTTCCCCAGGAGGGAGGAACACTGAAGCTTTCTTT.

The V gene is TRBV21-1, the J gene TRBJ2-3; the table calls TRBD1, which could not be checked here. TRBV21-1 is recorded as a pseudogene. CDR3 size: 16 residues. CDR3: CASSKGMGQEAYTQYF. The DNA for the CDR3 is TGTGCCAGCAGCAAGGGAATGGGACAAGAAGCATATACGCAGTATTTT.

This clone was found once. This chain joins TRBV2 and TRBJ2-7, with 11 bases matching TRBD1. Losses at the gene ends were 3 bases for V and 6 bases for J; bases not matched to a gene: 7. The CDR3 is 15 amino acids. Germline V lookup: CDR1 SNHLY, CDR2 FYNNEI. CDR3 DNA sequence: TGTGCCAGCAGTGAGCTGGGACAGGGGGTTCGCGAGCAGTACTTC. Its translation is CASSELGQGVREQYF.

The chain carries TRBV10-3 and TRBJ1-5; no reliable D call. Deletions cut 6 bases from V and 1 base from J, with 25 bases between. The CDR3 loop spans 19 amino acids. Germline V gene lookup returns CDR1 ENHRY and CDR2 SYGVKD. CDR3 residues: CAISAEAAGRPSSNQPQHF. CDR3 nucleotides: TGTGCCATCAGCGCGGAGGCGGCCGGGCGCCCCTCAAGCAATCAGCCCCAGCATTTT.

A single count supports this clone. V gene TRBV27 combines with J gene TRBJ2-7; D possibly corresponds to TRBD2 (6 bases). Germline V CDR1 and CDR2: MNHEY, SMNVEV (reference sequence). V lost 3 bases and J lost 0, with 9 bases in between. The CDR3 spans 14 residues. CDR3 in amino acids: CASSLEGLSYEQYF. The CDR3 DNA reads as TGTGCCAGCAGTTTGGAGGGCCTCTCCTACGAGCAGTACTTC.

A single count supports this clone. This chain uses TRBV7-9 with TRBJ2-2, with D possibly being TRBD2 (6 bases). This CDR3 contains 16 residues. The V end lost 2 bases, the J end lost 3 bases, and 13 bases lay between the germline ends. CDR1 is SEHNR, CDR2 FQNEAQ, per germline (reference sequence). CDR3 DNA: TGTGCCAGCAGCTTAATCCCGGGAGTGGACACCGGGGAGCTGTTTTTT. Translating gives CASSLIPGVDTGELFF.

The chain combines TRBV4-1 with TRBJ2-5; 8 nucleotides align to TRBD2. Looked up from germline, CDR1 is MGHRA and CDR2 is YSYEKL. Trimming cost V 1 base and J 4 bases; bases outside gene matches: 14. The CDR3 sequence is 18 residues long. The CDR3 is CASSQVGAGRGAGETQYF. CDR3 bases: TGCGCCAGCAGCCAAGTCGGCGCGGGGCGGGGGGCCGGAGAGACCCAGTACTTC.

The V gene is TRBV6-2 or TRBV6-3, the J gene TRBJ2-1, with 7 bases fitting TRBD1. The junction had 10 bases not matched to a gene; V was cut back by 0 bases and J by 5 bases. The germline gives CDR1 MNHEY, CDR2 SVGEGT. This CDR3 has 17 residues. CDR3 protein: CASSYSSTGDINNEQFF. CDR3 coding DNA: TGTGCCAGCAGTTACTCAAGCACAGGGGATATTAACAATGAGCAGTTCTTC.

J is TRBJ2-1 and V is TRBV6-4, with D tentatively TRBD2 (5 bases). The CDR3 contains 16 residues. The germline V gene has CDR1 MRHNA and CDR2 SNTAGT. V was clipped by 1 base and J by 10 bases, with 20 bases between them. The CDR3 protein is CASSDWSSRGQYEQFF. The CDR3 region has the DNA TGTGCCAGCAGTGACTGGTCCAGTCGAGGGCAATACGAGCAGTTCTTC.

The J gene is TRBJ1-1, the V gene TRBV9; TRBD1 matches 7 bases. From germline, CDR1 is SGDLS and CDR2 YYNGEE. V lost 3 bases to trimming and J lost 6 bases; unmatched junction nucleotides: 14. The CDR3 is 16 amino acids. CDR3 DNA: TGTGCCAGCAGCGGCGGAGAGGAGACAGGGCCCGCTGAAGCTTTCTTT. This encodes CASSGGEETGPAEAFF.